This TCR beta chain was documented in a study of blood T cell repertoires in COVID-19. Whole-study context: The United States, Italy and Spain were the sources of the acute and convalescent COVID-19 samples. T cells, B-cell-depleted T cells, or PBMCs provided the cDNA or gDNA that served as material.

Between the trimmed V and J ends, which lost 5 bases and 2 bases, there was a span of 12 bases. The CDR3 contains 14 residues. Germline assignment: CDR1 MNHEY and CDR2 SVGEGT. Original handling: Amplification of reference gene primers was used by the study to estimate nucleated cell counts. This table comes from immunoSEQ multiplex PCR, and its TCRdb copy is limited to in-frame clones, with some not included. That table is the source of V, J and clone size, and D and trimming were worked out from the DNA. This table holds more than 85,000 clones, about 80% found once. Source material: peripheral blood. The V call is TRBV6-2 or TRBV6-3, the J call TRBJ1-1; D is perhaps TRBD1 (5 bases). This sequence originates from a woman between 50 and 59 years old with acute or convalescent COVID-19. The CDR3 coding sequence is TGTGCCAGCAGTCTCGCGGGGGATAACACTGAAGCTTTCTTT. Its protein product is CASSLAGDNTEAFF.